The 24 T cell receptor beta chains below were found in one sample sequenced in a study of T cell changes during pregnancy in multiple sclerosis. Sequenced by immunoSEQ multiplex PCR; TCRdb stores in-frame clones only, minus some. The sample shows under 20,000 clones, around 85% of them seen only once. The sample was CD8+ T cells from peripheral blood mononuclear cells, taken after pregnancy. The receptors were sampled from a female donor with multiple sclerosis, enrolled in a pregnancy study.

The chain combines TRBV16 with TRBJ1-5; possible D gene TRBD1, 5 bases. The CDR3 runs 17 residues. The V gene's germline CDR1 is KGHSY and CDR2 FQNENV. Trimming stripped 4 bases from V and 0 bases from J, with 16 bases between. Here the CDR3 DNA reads TGTGCCAGCAGCCTCTTGGGCGGGACCCTTAGCAATCAGCCCCAGCATTTT. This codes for CASSLLGGTLSNQPQHF.

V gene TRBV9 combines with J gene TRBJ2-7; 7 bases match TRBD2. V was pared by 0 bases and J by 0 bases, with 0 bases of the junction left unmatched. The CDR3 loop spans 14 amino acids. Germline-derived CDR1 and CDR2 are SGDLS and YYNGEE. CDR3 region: CASSVGGSSYEQYF. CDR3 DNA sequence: TGTGCCAGCAGCGTAGGCGGGAGCTCCTACGAGCAGTACTTC. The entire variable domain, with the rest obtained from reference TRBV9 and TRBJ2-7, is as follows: DSGVTQTPKHLITATGQRVTLRCSPRSGDLSVYWYQQSLDQGLQFLIQYYNGEERAKGNILERFSAQQFPDLHSELNLSSLELGDSALYFCASSVGGSSYEQYFGPGTRLTVT.

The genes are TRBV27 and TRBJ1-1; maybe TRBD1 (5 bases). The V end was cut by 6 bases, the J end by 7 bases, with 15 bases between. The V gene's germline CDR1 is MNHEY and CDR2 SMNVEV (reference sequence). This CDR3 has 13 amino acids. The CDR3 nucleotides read TGTGCCAGCAGACCCGCCACAGGTATTGAAGCTTTCTTT. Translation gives CASRPATGIEAFF.

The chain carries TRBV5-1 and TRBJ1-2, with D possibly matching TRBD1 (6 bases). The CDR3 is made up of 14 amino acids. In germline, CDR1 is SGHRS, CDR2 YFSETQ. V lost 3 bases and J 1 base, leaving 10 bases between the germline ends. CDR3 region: CASSSKQGNYGYTF. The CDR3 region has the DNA TGCGCCAGCAGCTCTAAACAGGGTAACTATGGCTACACCTTC.

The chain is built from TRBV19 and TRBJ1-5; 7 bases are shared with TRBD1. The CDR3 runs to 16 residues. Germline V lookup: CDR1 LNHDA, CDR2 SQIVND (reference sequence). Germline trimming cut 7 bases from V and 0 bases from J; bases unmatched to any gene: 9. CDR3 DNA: TGTGCCAGTACCAAGGGGGCAGATTATAGCAATCAGCCCCAGCATTTT. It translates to CASTKGADYSNQPQHF.

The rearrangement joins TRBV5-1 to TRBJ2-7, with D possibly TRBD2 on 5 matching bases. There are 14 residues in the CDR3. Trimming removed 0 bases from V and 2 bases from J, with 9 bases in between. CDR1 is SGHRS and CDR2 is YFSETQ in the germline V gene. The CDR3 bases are TGCGCCAGCAGCTTGGAGAGTAGCGCCTACGAGCAGTACTTC. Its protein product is CASSLESSAYEQYF. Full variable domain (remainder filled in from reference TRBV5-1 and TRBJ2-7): KAGVTQTPRYLIKTRGQQVTLSCSPISGHRSVSWYQQTPGQGLQFLFEYFSETQRNKGNFPGRFSGRQFSNSRSEMNVSTLELGDSALYLCASSLESSAYEQYFGPGTRLTVT.

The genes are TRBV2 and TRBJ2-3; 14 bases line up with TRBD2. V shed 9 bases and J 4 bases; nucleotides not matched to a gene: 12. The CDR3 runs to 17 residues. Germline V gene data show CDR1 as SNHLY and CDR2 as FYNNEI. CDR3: CARSPGLAGVWADTQYF. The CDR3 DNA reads TGTGCCAGATCGCCGGGACTAGCGGGAGTTTGGGCAGATACGCAGTATTTT. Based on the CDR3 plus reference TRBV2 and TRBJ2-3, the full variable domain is EPEVTQTPSHQVTQMGQEVILRCVPISNHLYFYWYRQILGQKVEFLVSFYNNEISEKSEIFDDQFSVERPDGSNFTLKIRSTKLEDSAMYFCARSPGLAGVWADTQYFGPGTRLTVL.

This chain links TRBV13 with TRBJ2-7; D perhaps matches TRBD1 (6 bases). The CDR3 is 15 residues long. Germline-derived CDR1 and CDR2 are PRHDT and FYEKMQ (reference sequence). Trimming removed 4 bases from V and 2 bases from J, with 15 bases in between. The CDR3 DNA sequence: TGTGCCAGCAGCTCTAGGACAGAACCCACCTACGAGCAGTACTTC. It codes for CASSSRTEPTYEQYF.

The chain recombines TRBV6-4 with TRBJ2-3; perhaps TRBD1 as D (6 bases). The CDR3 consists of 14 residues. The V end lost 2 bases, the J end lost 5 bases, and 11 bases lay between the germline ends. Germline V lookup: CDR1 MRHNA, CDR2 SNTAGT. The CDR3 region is CASSDIKGGDTQYF. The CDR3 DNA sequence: TGTGCCAGCAGTGACATCAAAGGGGGAGATACGCAGTATTTT.

The CDR3 DNA reads TGTGCCTGGAGTTCCTCTGCCGGTCGTAGCCAGCAGTACTTC. Translation gives CAWSSSAGRSQQYF. V gene TRBV30 combines with J gene TRBJ2-7; D gene uncertain. CDR3 length equals 14 residues. Trimming shortened V by 2 bases and J by 8 bases, and 19 bases separated the two germline ends. The germline CDR1 and CDR2 sequences are GTSNPN and SVGIG (reference sequence). The variable domain in full, completed from reference TRBV30 and TRBJ2-7, reads SQTIHQWPATLVQPVGSPLSLECTVEGTSNPNLYWYRQAAGRGLQLLFYSVGIGQISSEVPQNLSASRPQDRQFILSSKKLLLSDSGFYLCAWSSSAGRSQQYFGPGTRLTVT.

The CDR3 coding sequence is TGTGCCAGCAGCACTAGCGGGGGGGCCGCAGATACGCAGTATTTT. It yields the protein CASSTSGGAADTQYF. The chain employs TRBV5-4 and TRBJ2-3, with 13 nucleotides matching TRBD2. This CDR3 spans 15 amino acids. V lost 4 bases and J lost 4; bases outside the gene matches: 3. The germline V gene encodes CDR1 SGHNT and CDR2 YYREEE (reference sequence).

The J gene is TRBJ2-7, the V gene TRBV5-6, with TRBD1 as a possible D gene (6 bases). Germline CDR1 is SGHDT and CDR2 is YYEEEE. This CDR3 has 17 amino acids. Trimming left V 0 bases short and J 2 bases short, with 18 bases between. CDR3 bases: TGTGCCAGCAGCTTGGAGGTAGGGCAGGGGTATCCCTACGAGCAGTACTTC. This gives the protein CASSLEVGQGYPYEQYF.

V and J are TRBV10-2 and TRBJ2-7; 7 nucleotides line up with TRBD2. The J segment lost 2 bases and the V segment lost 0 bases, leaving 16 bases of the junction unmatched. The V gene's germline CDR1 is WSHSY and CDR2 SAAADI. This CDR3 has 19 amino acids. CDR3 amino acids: CASSESIWLAGQGAYEQYF. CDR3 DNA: TGCGCCAGCAGTGAGTCGATTTGGTTAGCGGGCCAGGGAGCCTACGAGCAGTACTTC.

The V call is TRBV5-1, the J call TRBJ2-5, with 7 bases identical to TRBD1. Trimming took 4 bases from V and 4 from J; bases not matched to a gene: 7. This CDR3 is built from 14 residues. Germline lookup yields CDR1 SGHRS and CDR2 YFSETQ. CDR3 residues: CASSTRQGGETQYF. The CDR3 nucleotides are TGCGCCAGCAGCACTCGACAGGGCGGAGAGACCCAGTACTTC.

The CDR3 DNA sequence: TGCGCCAGCAGCCAATTTCCTAGCGGGGGACCAACAGATACGCAGTATTTT. Protein: CASSQFPSGGPTDTQYF. V usage is TRBV5-1 and J usage is TRBJ2-3, with 10 bases identical to TRBD2. The germline V gene encodes CDR1 SGHRS and CDR2 YFSETQ. This CDR3 has 17 residues. V gave up 4 bases and J gave up 3 bases; unmatched junction bases: 11.

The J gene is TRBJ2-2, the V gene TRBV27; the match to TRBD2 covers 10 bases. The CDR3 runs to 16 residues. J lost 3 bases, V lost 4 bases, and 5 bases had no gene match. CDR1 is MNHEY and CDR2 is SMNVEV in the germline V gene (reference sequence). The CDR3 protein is CASSSLAGAHTGELFF. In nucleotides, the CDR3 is TGTGCCAGCAGTTCCCTAGCGGGGGCGCACACCGGGGAGCTGTTTTTT.

The CDR3 spells CASSFTDRGSTEAFF. The CDR3 DNA reads TGCGCCAGCAGCTTTACGGACAGGGGGAGCACTGAAGCTTTCTTT. The chain has TRBV4-1 and TRBJ1-1; 10 bases are shared with TRBD1. Per the germline V gene, CDR1 is MGHRA and CDR2 is YSYEKL. CDR3 length: 15 amino acids. Trimming removed 5 bases from V and 4 bases from J; junction bases left unmatched: 7.

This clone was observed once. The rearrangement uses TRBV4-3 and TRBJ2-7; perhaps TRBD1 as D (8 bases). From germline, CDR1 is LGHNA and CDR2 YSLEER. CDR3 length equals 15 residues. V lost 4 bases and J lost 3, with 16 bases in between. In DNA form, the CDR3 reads TGCGCCAGCAGCCTAGACAGGGGAGGGCTCTACGAGCAGTACTTC. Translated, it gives CASSLDRGGLYEQYF.

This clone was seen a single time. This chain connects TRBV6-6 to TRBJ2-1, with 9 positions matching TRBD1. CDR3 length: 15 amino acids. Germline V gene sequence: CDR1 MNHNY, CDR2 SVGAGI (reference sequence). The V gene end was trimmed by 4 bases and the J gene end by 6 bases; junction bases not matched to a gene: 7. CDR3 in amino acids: CASSWAGTGRNEQFF. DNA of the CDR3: TGTGCCAGCAGTTGGGCCGGGACAGGGCGCAATGAGCAGTTCTTC.

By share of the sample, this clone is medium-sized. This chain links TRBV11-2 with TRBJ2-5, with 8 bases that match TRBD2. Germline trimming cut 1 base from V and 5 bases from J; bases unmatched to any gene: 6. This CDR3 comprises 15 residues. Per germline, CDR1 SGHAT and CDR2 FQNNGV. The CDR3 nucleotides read TGTGCCAGCAGCTTAGCGGGAGGGCCTGGGGAGACCCAGTACTTC. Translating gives CASSLAGGPGETQYF.

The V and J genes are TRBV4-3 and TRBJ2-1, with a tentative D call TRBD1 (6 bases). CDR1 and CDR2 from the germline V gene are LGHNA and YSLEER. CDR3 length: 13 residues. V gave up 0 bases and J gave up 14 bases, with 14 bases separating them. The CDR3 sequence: CASSQDQGWDKFF. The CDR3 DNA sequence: TGCGCCAGCAGCCAAGATCAGGGGTGGGATAAGTTCTTC.

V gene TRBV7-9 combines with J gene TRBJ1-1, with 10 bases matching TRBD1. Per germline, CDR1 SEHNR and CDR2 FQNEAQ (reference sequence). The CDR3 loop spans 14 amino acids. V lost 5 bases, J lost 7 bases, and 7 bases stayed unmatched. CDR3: CASSADRGRDEAFF. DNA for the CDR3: TGTGCCAGCAGCGCCGACAGGGGGCGTGATGAAGCTTTCTTT. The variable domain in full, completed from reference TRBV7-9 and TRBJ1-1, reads DTGVSQNPRHKITKRGQNVTFRCDPISEHNRLYWYRQTLGQGPEFLTYFQNEAQLEKSRLLSDRFSAERPKGSFSTLEIQRTEQGDSAMYLCASSADRGRDEAFFGQGTRLTVV.

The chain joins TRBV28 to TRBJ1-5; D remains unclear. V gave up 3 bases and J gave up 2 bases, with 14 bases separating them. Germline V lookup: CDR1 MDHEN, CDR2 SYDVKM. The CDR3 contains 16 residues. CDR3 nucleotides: TGTGCCAGCAGTTTTCCGCGCGGGCAGGGCAATCAGCCCCAGCATTTT. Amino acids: CASSFPRGQGNQPQHF.

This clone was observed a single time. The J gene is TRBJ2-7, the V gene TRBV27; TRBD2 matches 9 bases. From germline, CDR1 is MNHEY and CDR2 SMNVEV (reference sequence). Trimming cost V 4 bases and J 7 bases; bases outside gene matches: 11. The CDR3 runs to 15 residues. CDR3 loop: CASSSLAGWEEEQYF. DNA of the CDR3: TGTGCCAGCAGTTCCCTAGCGGGATGGGAAGAAGAGCAGTACTTC.